This T cell receptor (beta chain) came from a study of circulating CD8 cells and anti-PD-1 response in melanoma. At the level of the study: About 50% of the 13 melanoma patients received first-line anti-PD-1 therapy. Responders had complete or partial responses; non-responders had stable or progressive disease.

Four subsets defined by PD-1 and/or TIGIT were sorted from live CD3+CD8+TCRalphabeta+ cells. This clonotype counts as medium-sized. What it binds is not known. Using roughly 16 ng of total RNA, TCR libraries were made with the QIAseq Immune Repertoire TCR panel. From the reads, TCRdb called clonotypes with MiXCR, one entry per CDR3 protein. The sample shows around 400 distinct CDR3 sequences, about 9.4% of them seen only once. The CDR3 extends over 14 amino acids. Trimming left V 1 base short and J 4 bases short, with 10 bases between. Germline CDR1 and CDR2: LGHNA and YSLEER. Study observations and caveats: Previously treated and treatment-naive patients were pooled together.

The sequence was collected from a human donor with melanoma. This chain connects TRBV4-3 to TRBJ1-2; D is possibly TRBD1 (5 bases). The source was CD8+ T cells from PBMCs, collected at baseline or after one month of anti-PD-1 therapy (not recorded which). The CDR3 spells CASSQVRTSYGYTF. DNA of the CDR3: TGCGCCAGCAGCCAAGTTCGGACAAGCTATGGCTACACCTTC.